This TCR beta chain was recorded in a study of blood T cell repertoires in COVID-19. About the study: From the United States, Italy and Spain came samples of acute and convalescent COVID-19. From T cells, B-cell-depleted T cells, or PBMCs came the material, which was cDNA or gDNA.

Deletions cut 0 bases from V and 1 base from J, with 10 bases between. The CDR3 extends over 15 amino acids. The germline V gene encodes CDR1 SGHRS and CDR2 YFSETQ. In the authors' workflow: Cell counts per sample came from amplifying reference gene primers. Using immunoSEQ multiplex PCR, the repertoire was profiled, and TCRdb retains in-frame clones only, with some absent. V and J calls and clone size follow that table, whereas D and trimming were derived from the DNA. The repertoire holds a few hundred thousand clones, 70% to 90% seen once, with less than 2.5% in the top ten. Those who participated ranged in age from about 18 to 89 years and resided in about two dozen US areas.

The receptor was isolated from a man in his forties in a cohort exposed to, infected with or recovered from COVID-19 (not recorded which). V is TRBV5-1 and J is TRBJ1-1; D ambiguous. The source material was PBMCs or T cells enriched from blood (not recorded which). CDR3 nucleotide sequence: TGCGCCAGCAGCTTGGCGGGAGGTGCGAACACTGAAGCTTTCTTT. It codes for CASSLAGGANTEAFF.